This T cell receptor (beta chain) was sequenced for a study of identical twins. This clonotype was detected a few times. The antigen is undetermined. Whole-study results and caveats: High-abundance cord blood beta clonotypes had fewer insertions; memory repertoires showed none.

The germline V and J ends were trimmed by 3 bases and 9 bases, with 18 bases remaining between them. The germline gives CDR1 MDHEN, CDR2 SYDVKM. The CDR3 is 15 amino acids. Each CDR3 protein gets one entry after TCRdb re-called the 5' RACE reads with MiXCR. The sample has 500,000 to 550,000 distinct CDR3 sequences, around 24% seen once; the top ten hold approximately 0.5%. The same sample was also studied in work on yellow fever vaccine responses in identical twins.

The sequencing sample was made of CD4+ T cells sorted from blood. The chain couples TRBV28 to TRBJ2-1; D is ambiguous. The receptor comes from a woman aged 18-29 years in good health. The DNA of the CDR3 is TGTGCCAGCAGTTTTTCTCCCAGCGTGGTGCGTGAGCAGTTCTTC. This gives the protein CASSFSPSVVREQFF.